A selection of T cell receptor beta chains follows, all from one sample in a study of regulatory T cells in long-lasting Graves disease. MiXCR was run by TCRdb on the multiplex PCR reads, yielding one entry per CDR3 protein. The sample lists 300,000 to 400,000 distinct CDR3 sequences; about a sixth were seen once. The sequenced sample was peripheral blood mononuclear cells (PBMCs), obtained at new diagnosis, from a patient treated with antithyroid drugs. These receptors came from a female donor with Graves disease. The CDR3 runs from the conserved cysteine through the conserved F or W. D genes are given only for firm matches. Only part of the rows carry a size: once, few, many, or a class if the clone is expanded.

few	TRBV20-1	NA	TRBJ1-2	TGCAGTGTTGGGGACAACTATGGCTACACCTTC	CSVGDNYGYTF
many	TRBV6-1	NA	TRBJ2-7	TGTGCCAGCAGGAAAATGGGCAGGAGCGAGCAGTACTTC	CASRKMGRSEQYF
NA	TRBV19	NA	TRBJ2-2	TGTGCCAGTAGTATAGTGGGGAACACCGGGGAGCTGTTTTTT	CASSIVGNTGELFF
few	TRBV28	NA	TRBJ1-2	TGTGCCAGCAGCCGCCCGGCCTATGGCTACACCTTC	CASSRPAYGYTF
few	TRBV9	NA	TRBJ2-1	TGTGCCAGCAGCGCCGGGACAACTGACTACAATGAGCAGTTCTTC	CASSAGTTDYNEQFF
few	TRBV5-1	NA	TRBJ1-1	TGCGCCAGCAGCTTGTGGTCCGGGAACACTGAAGCTTTCTTT	CASSLWSGNTEAFF
NA	TRBV24-1	NA	TRBJ2-3	TGTGCCACCAGTGAAAGCACAGATACGCAGTATTTT	CATSESTDTQYF
many	TRBV24-1	NA	TRBJ2-3	TGTGCCACCAGTGCAAGGGACTGGTCTAGCACAGATACGCAGTATTTT	CATSARDWSSTDTQYF
few	TRBV30	TRBD1	TRBJ1-3	TGTGCCTGGAACGGTCCCGGGACAGGGGGATCGGCAGGAAACACCATATATTTT	CAWNGPGTGGSAGNTIYF
NA	TRBV20-1	NA	TRBJ2-5	TGCAGTGCTCGATATGAGACCCAGTACTTC	CSARYETQYF
many	TRBV14	NA	TRBJ2-1	TGTGCCAGCAGCCCTTGGGGGACTCCCTACAATGAGCAGTTCTTC	CASSPWGTPYNEQFF
NA	TRBV5-1	NA	TRBJ2-2	TGCGCCAGCAGCCGCACACAGGGAAGGTCGGCCGGGGAGCTGTTTTTT	CASSRTQGRSAGELFF
few	TRBV10-3	NA	TRBJ2-3	TGTGCCATCAGGAACGGGAGAGATACGCAGTATTTT	CAIRNGRDTQYF
many	TRBV9	TRBD1	TRBJ1-1	TGTGCCAGCAGCGGGGGGACAGGGAGCACTGAAGCTTTCTTT	CASSGGTGSTEAFF
many	TRBV2	NA	TRBJ1-1	TGTGCCAGCATTTCCTCCCCCATGAACACTGAAGCTTTCTTT	CASISSPMNTEAFF
few	TRBV2	NA	TRBJ1-6	TGTGCCAGTATGGGGGCAAACCGCGGACCCCTCCACTTT	CASMGANRGPLHF
many	TRBV7-2	NA	TRBJ2-1	TGTGCCAGCAGCTTATCCCCCGACAATGAGCAGTTCTTC	CASSLSPDNEQFF
NA	TRBV6-5	NA	TRBJ2-3	TGTGCCAGCAGTTGGACACGGGTTCGGAGTACTAGCACAGATACGCAGTATTTT	CASSWTRVRSTSTDTQYF
many	TRBV28	TRBD1	TRBJ1-1	TGTGCCAGCAGCACCTCAGGGGGGTTGGCTGAAGCTTTCTTT	CASSTSGGLAEAFF